This TCR beta chain is from a study of OX40 agonist ivuxolimab in advanced cancers. The cohort excluded patients with autoimmune disease history or systemic immunosuppression. CDR3 length: 12 amino acids. The germline V and J ends were trimmed by 7 bases and 3 bases, with 12 bases remaining between them. The germline gives CDR1 SQVTM, CDR2 ANQGSEA. Profiling relied on immunoSEQ multiplex PCR, and the TCRdb table lists in-frame clones only, not all of them. Found here are tens of thousands of clones, roughly 89% of them singletons; the top ten hold about 9.6%. V is TRBV29-1 and J is TRBJ2-5; D uncertain. This specimen consisted of CD4+ or CD8+ T cells sorted from blood, obtained in a trial of the OX40 agonist ivuxolimab. The receptor was isolated from an adult with an advanced solid tumor such as melanoma, head and neck, liver or kidney cancer. As DNA, the CDR3 is TGCAGCGCCCGGTGGCCAGAAGAGACCCAGTACTTC. Translation gives CSARWPEETQYF. Drawing the rest from reference TRBV29-1 and TRBJ2-5, the complete variable domain is SAVISQKPSRDICQRGTSLTIQCQVDSQVTMMFWYRQQPGQSLTLIATANQGSEATYESGFVIDKFPISRPNLTFSTLTVSNMSPEDSSIYLCSARWPEETQYFGPGTRLLVL.